This entry is about one T cell receptor (beta chain). Its antigen is not known. TCRdb used MiXCR to reprocess the 5' RACE reads, holding one entry per CDR3 protein. Among approximately 130,000 distinct CDR3 sequences listed, about 16% were seen once. Germline values: CDR1 SQVTM, CDR2 ANQGSEA. This CDR3 has 13 amino acids. V was pared by 2 bases and J by 4 bases, with 12 bases between. The data are from a study of T cells after yellow fever vaccination. Points from the study as a whole: Sorted repertoires could include abundant contaminating clonotypes from bulk cells. Though weaker, the secondary response peaked faster, on day 5 versus 15.

This sequence joins TRBV29-1 and TRBJ2-7; no firm D call. This sample comprised CD8+ T cells sorted from PBMCs, obtained 5 days after the yellow fever booster vaccination. The receptor's source is a man younger than 30 who received the YFV17D yellow fever vaccine. The CDR3 DNA is TGCAGCGTTGAAACTCCGCGCCGTTACGAGCAGTACTTC. Its protein is CSVETPRRYEQYF.